The 31 T cell receptor beta chains reported below all come from one sample, sequenced in a study of T cell responses to AZD1222 COVID-19 vaccine. Repertoires were generated with immunoSEQ multiplex PCR, while TCRdb's copy carries only in-frame clones and drops some. The sample contains roughly 170,000 clones, approximately 90% of which appear only once. The sample in question was peripheral blood, obtained on day 0 of AZD1222 vaccination. The receptors here all came from an adult in good health.

This clone was counted a few times. The chain is built from TRBV5-1 and TRBJ2-7; TRBD2 agrees at 7 bases. The V gene's germline CDR1 is SGHRS and CDR2 YFSETQ. V dropped 4 bases and J dropped 5; count of bases not matched to a gene: 9. This CDR3 is 14 amino acids long. CDR3: CASSDGGGLDEQYF. The DNA of the CDR3 is TGCGCCAGCAGCGATGGGGGAGGGCTCGACGAGCAGTACTTC. Full variable domain (rest looked up from reference TRBV5-1 and TRBJ2-7): KAGVTQTPRYLIKTRGQQVTLSCSPISGHRSVSWYQQTPGQGLQFLFEYFSETQRNKGNFPGRFSGRQFSNSRSEMNVSTLELGDSALYLCASSDGGGLDEQYFGPGTRLTVT.

Here the CDR3 DNA reads TGTGCCAGCAGGTTAGGGATGGAAACTGAAGCTTTCTTT. This sequence encodes CASRLGMETEAFF. V and J are TRBV2 and TRBJ1-1, with D hard to call. The ends were cut back, 6 bases at V and 5 bases at J, with 13 bases in the middle. There are 13 residues in the CDR3. Germline V lookup: CDR1 SNHLY, CDR2 FYNNEI. The full variable domain, its missing parts supplied by reference TRBV2 and TRBJ1-1, is EPEVTQTPSHQVTQMGQEVILRCVPISNHLYFYWYRQILGQKVEFLVSFYNNEISEKSEIFDDQFSVERPDGSNFTLKIRSTKLEDSAMYFCASRLGMETEAFFGQGTRLTVV.

The chain recombines TRBV20-1 with TRBJ1-3, with unresolved D. Germline lookup yields CDR1 DFQATT and CDR2 SNEGSKA (reference sequence). V lost 3 bases and J 4 bases, leaving 16 bases between the germline ends. The CDR3 is 15 residues long. CDR3 nucleotide sequence: TGCAGTGCTAGTGGCGGCCCGGGGAGCGGAAACACCATATATTTT. It encodes CSASGGPGSGNTIYF.

The J gene is TRBJ1-4, the V gene TRBV12-3 or TRBV12-4; unclear D gene. The CDR3 extends over 12 amino acids. Trimming took off 4 bases at V and 8 bases at J, with 8 bases between the two ends. Written as DNA, the CDR3 is TGTGCCAGCAGTTCCCCTGAGGAAAAACTGTTTTTT. It is translated as CASSSPEEKLFF.

The chain couples TRBV7-9 to TRBJ1-2, with D uncertain. The germline V gene has CDR1 SEHNR and CDR2 FQNEAQ (reference sequence). This CDR3 is 14 amino acids long. The germline V and J ends were trimmed by 1 base and 7 bases, with 13 bases remaining between them. The CDR3 sequence: CASSLVGSPRGYTF. DNA for the CDR3: TGTGCCAGCAGCTTAGTAGGCAGCCCGCGTGGCTACACCTTC.

This chain joins TRBV5-3 and TRBJ2-5, with 8 positions matching TRBD2. TRBV5-3 is placed among ORFs of uncertain function. J lost 1 base, V lost 4 bases, and 12 bases had no gene match. This CDR3 has 17 residues. DNA of the CDR3: TGTGCCAGAAGCCACCGGGGGGGAAGGTTCCCCCAAGAGACCCAGTACTTC. Protein sequence: CARSHRGGRFPQETQYF.

This clone showed up just once. As DNA, the CDR3 is TGTGCCAGCAGCCCCGGACGGGGGAATGAGCAGTTCTTC. Protein product: CASSPGRGNEQFF. The rearrangement links TRBV3-1 (or the pseudogene TRBV3-2) to TRBJ2-1; tentatively, D is TRBD2 (6 bases). The CDR3 runs 13 residues. V was cut by 4 bases and J by 7 bases, with 11 bases left in between. Germline CDR1 LGHDT, CDR2 YNNKEL (reference sequence).

V is TRBV27 and J is TRBJ1-1; 8 positions match TRBD1. Trimming cost V 5 bases and J 0 bases; bases outside gene matches: 5. Germline CDR1 and CDR2: MNHEY and SMNVEV (reference sequence). There are 15 residues in the CDR3. CDR3 DNA sequence: TGTGCCAGCAGTCCAAGGGGACAGGTGAACACTGAAGCTTTCTTT. Translation: CASSPRGQVNTEAFF.

The gene calls are TRBV27 and TRBJ1-2; D gene ambiguous. Germline-derived CDR1 and CDR2 are MNHEY and SMNVEV (reference sequence). V was shortened by 2 bases and J by 8 bases, with 12 bases between the two germline ends. The CDR3 contains 13 residues. This CDR3 is CASSLIGGRGYTF. DNA of the CDR3: TGTGCCAGCAGTTTAATTGGAGGGAGGGGCTACACCTTC.

V gene TRBV5-1 combines with J gene TRBJ2-3; TRBD1 matches at 7 bases. The CDR3 consists of 15 residues. Germline CDR1 is SGHRS and CDR2 is YFSETQ. V lost 2 bases to trimming and J lost 2 bases; unmatched junction nucleotides: 5. The CDR3 DNA reads as TGCGCCAGCAGCTTTCGTGGGACAGACACAGATACGCAGTATTTT. It specifies CASSFRGTDTDTQYF.

The chain couples TRBV7-8 to TRBJ2-1; 11 bases map to TRBD2. The V and J ends lost 3 bases and 9 bases, in that order; junction bases with no gene match: 13. CDR1 is SGHVS, CDR2 FQNEAQ, per germline. This CDR3 spans 17 amino acids. The chain's CDR3 is CASSFGPSGGPMGEQFF. CDR3 in DNA: TGTGCCAGCAGCTTCGGTCCTAGCGGGGGGCCGATGGGTGAGCAGTTCTTC.

The chain joins TRBV7-2 to TRBJ2-5; D is unresolved. V lost 0 bases and J lost 2, with 7 bases in between. CDR3 length: 14 residues. Germline V gene sequence: CDR1 SGHTA, CDR2 FQGNSA. The CDR3 sequence: CASSLAYGQETQYF. DNA for the CDR3: TGTGCCAGCAGCTTAGCGTACGGACAAGAGACCCAGTACTTC. The entire variable domain, with the rest obtained from reference TRBV7-2 and TRBJ2-5, is as follows: GAGVSQSPSNKVTEKGKDVELRCDPISGHTALYWYRQSLGQGLEFLIYFQGNSAPDKSGLPSDRFSAERTGGSVSTLTIQRTQQEDSAVYLCASSLAYGQETQYFGPGTRLLVL.

The rearrangement joins TRBV12-3 or TRBV12-4 to TRBJ2-7; D is possibly TRBD1 or TRBD2 (5 bases each). The CDR3 has 13 amino acids. The germline V and J ends were trimmed by 11 bases and 5 bases, with 19 bases remaining between them. The CDR3 DNA reads TGTGCCTGTCGTGAGGGGCCGTTCGACGAGCAGTACTTC. Translated: CACREGPFDEQYF.

The chain is built from TRBV27 and TRBJ2-1; no reliable D call. CDR1 and CDR2 from the germline V gene are MNHEY and SMNVEV (reference sequence). CDR3 length: 13 residues. V was shortened by 0 bases and J by 9 bases, with 9 bases between the two germline ends. The DNA of the CDR3 is TGTGCCAGCAGTTTATCCTGGATAGCTGAGCAGTTCTTC. Amino acids: CASSLSWIAEQFF.

The chain couples TRBV2 to TRBJ1-2, with D tentatively TRBD1 (5 bases). CDR3 length: 13 residues. Looked up from germline, CDR1 is SNHLY and CDR2 is FYNNEI. The V gene lost 5 bases and the J gene lost 5 bases, with 12 bases spanning the gap. The CDR3 loop reads CASSYSQGYGYTF. CDR3 sequence (DNA): TGTGCCAGCAGTTATTCCCAGGGTTATGGCTACACCTTC.

The chain joins TRBV7-9 to TRBJ2-7; 7 bases match TRBD1. The CDR3 spans 13 residues. The V and J ends lost 1 base and 5 bases, in that order; junction bases with no gene match: 2. Germline CDR1 reads SEHNR; CDR2 reads FQNEAQ (reference sequence). CDR3 protein: CASSLGGGNEQYF. The CDR3 nucleotides read TGTGCCAGCAGCTTAGGAGGGGGCAACGAGCAGTACTTC.

In DNA, the CDR3 is TGTGCCAGCAGTGAAAGGGACAATCAGCCCCAGCATTTT. Its protein is CASSERDNQPQHF. V gene TRBV6-1 combines with J gene TRBJ1-5, with no clear D. The V gene lost 2 bases and the J gene lost 3 bases, with 5 bases spanning the gap. Germline V CDR1 and CDR2: MNHNS, SASEGT. This CDR3 is built from 13 residues.

This clone was counted between two and nine times. V gene TRBV6-5 combines with J gene TRBJ1-1; the match to TRBD1 covers 9 bases. The CDR3 has 14 residues. Looked up from germline, CDR1 is MNHEY and CDR2 is SVGAGI. The J segment lost 1 base and the V segment lost 6 bases, leaving 3 bases of the junction unmatched. The CDR3 region is CASRGTGSNTEAFF. The CDR3 DNA sequence: TGTGCCAGCAGAGGGACAGGGTCGAACACTGAAGCTTTCTTT.

The chain has TRBV2 and TRBJ1-2, with D tentatively TRBD1 (5 bases). Germline CDR1 and CDR2: SNHLY and FYNNEI. The V end lost 5 bases, the J end lost 3 bases, and 10 bases lay between the germline ends. The CDR3 contains 13 residues. CDR3 DNA sequence: TGTGCCAGCAGTTCCGACAGAGACTATGGCTACACCTTC. It specifies CASSSDRDYGYTF.

The rearrangement links TRBV28 to TRBJ1-5; D is unclear. V gave up 7 bases and J gave up 2 bases, with 6 bases separating them. This CDR3 spans 12 amino acids. Germline CDR1 and CDR2: MDHEN and SYDVKM. CDR3 protein: CASMRGNQPQHF. DNA of the CDR3: TGTGCCAGCATGCGTGGCAATCAGCCCCAGCATTTT.

J is TRBJ1-2 and V is TRBV20-1; D gene unclear. V lost 5 bases to trimming and J lost 7 bases, with 11 bases between them. The CDR3 sequence is 11 residues long. Germline CDR1 DFQATT, CDR2 SNEGSKA (reference sequence). The CDR3 is CSALTQVGYTF. The DNA for the CDR3 is TGCAGTGCTCTTACCCAGGTTGGCTACACCTTC.

The chain links TRBV7-9 to TRBJ2-3, with D perhaps assigned TRBD1 or TRBD2 (5 bases each). Between the trimmed V and J ends, which lost 5 bases and 1 base, there was a span of 13 bases. Germline CDR1 reads SEHNR; CDR2 reads FQNEAQ (reference sequence). This CDR3 contains 15 residues. The CDR3 nucleotides read TGTGCCAGCAGCGGGGGACCCCCCGGCACAGATACGCAGTATTTT. As protein: CASSGGPPGTDTQYF.

This sequence joins TRBV7-8 and TRBJ1-4, with D unclear. This CDR3 is built from 12 residues. Trimming removed 1 base at V and 8 bases at J, with 5 bases between. Germline-derived CDR1 and CDR2 are SGHVS and FQNEAQ. As DNA, the CDR3 is TGTGCCAGCAGCTTAGGCACCGAAAAACTGTTTTTT. Translating gives CASSLGTEKLFF.

This clone occurred once. The rearrangement joins TRBV30 to TRBJ1-4; D uncertain. V dropped 2 bases and J dropped 7 bases, with 14 bases sitting between them. The CDR3 runs to 14 residues. The germline V gene encodes CDR1 GTSNPN and CDR2 SVGIG (reference sequence). The CDR3 nucleotides are TGTGCCTGGAGTTCCGGGGATGGTGGTGAAAAACTGTTTTTT. Its protein product is CAWSSGDGGEKLFF.

The chain joins TRBV7-2 to TRBJ1-1; D gene ambiguous. This CDR3 has 15 amino acids. V was pared by 4 bases and J by 1 base, with 13 bases between. CDR1 is SGHTA, CDR2 FQGNSA, per germline. The CDR3 DNA follows: TGTGCCAGCAGCTCGACCCGGTCTCCGAACACTGAAGCTTTCTTT. Translated, it gives CASSSTRSPNTEAFF. The complete variable domain, with remaining parts taken from reference TRBV7-2 and TRBJ1-1, reads GAGVSQSPSNKVTEKGKDVELRCDPISGHTALYWYRQSLGQGLEFLIYFQGNSAPDKSGLPSDRFSAERTGGSVSTLTIQRTQQEDSAVYLCASSSTRSPNTEAFFGQGTRLTVV.

This chain joins TRBV12-2 and TRBJ2-7; the table's D call TRBD2 went unverified against the DNA. TRBV12-2 is deemed a pseudogene. CDR3 length equals 16 residues. The CDR3 bases are TGTGCAAGTCGGGAGAGGGTTTGGAGAGGAGGCTACGAGCAGTACTTC. Its translation is CASRERVWRGGYEQYF.

This clone has just one count. The rearrangement uses TRBV7-8 and TRBJ2-7, with 11 bases identical to TRBD1. Germline CDR1 SGHVS, CDR2 FQNEAQ. V dropped 0 bases and J dropped 2; count of bases not matched to a gene: 3. The CDR3 has 16 residues. CDR3 sequence reads: CASSLARTGGPYEQYF. The CDR3 DNA reads as TGTGCCAGCAGCTTAGCCCGGACAGGGGGCCCCTACGAGCAGTACTTC.

This sequence joins TRBV7-2 and TRBJ1-2; 7 bases map to TRBD1. This CDR3 is 13 amino acids long. Germline CDR1 is SGHTA and CDR2 is FQGNSA. V shed 4 bases and J 8 bases; nucleotides not matched to a gene: 7. CDR3 nucleotide sequence: TGTGCCAGCAGCTCCGACAGGGTGGGCGGCTACACCTTC. It specifies CASSSDRVGGYTF.

V usage is TRBV27 and J usage is TRBJ1-2, with D tentatively TRBD1 (5 bases). This CDR3 region has 14 residues. Germline loops: CDR1 MNHEY, CDR2 SMNVEV (reference sequence). Trimming stripped 5 bases from V and 6 bases from J, with 16 bases between. The CDR3 nucleotides read TGTGCCAGCAGTCCGGCCCCGGGGGGGGATGGCTACACCTTC. It specifies CASSPAPGGDGYTF.

This clone was recorded a few times. An end of the junction differs from the germline gene, which may be a read error. This chain joins TRBV7-7 and TRBJ2-7, with TRBD1 as a possible D gene (6 bases). The CDR3 covers 14 residues. Germline CDR1 and CDR2: SSHAT and FNYEAQ (reference sequence). The CDR3 is CASSLTGTRHEQYF. The CDR3 bases are TGTGCTAGCAGCTTAACCGGGACAAGACACGAGCAGTACTTC.

Remarks on this clone: The CDR3 does not close with the conserved phenylalanine or tryptophan, likely indicating a read error. Because the CDR3's place on the DNA is in doubt, the DNA is left out and the CDR3 is given as listed by TCRdb. This CDR3 is CASSGTGGGKYL. The chain joins TRBV6-5 to TRBJ1-3; no DNA check was done on the table's D call, TRBD1. The CDR3 is 12 amino acids long, termini counted. Germline assignment: CDR1 MNHEY and CDR2 SVGAGI.